These 30 T cell receptor beta chains share one sample of origin, sequenced in a study of cytomegalovirus exposure and HLA in healthy donors. Primers included in the PCR were 60 Vbeta and 13 Jbeta primers. Sequenced by immunoSEQ multiplex PCR; TCRdb stores in-frame clones only, minus some. The sample holds some 160,000 clones, more than 65% seen once. The sample taken for sequencing was PBMCs. These receptors came from a man aged 50 or older in good health and CMV-seropositive.

V gene TRBV5-4 combines with J gene TRBJ2-5, with 7 nucleotides matching TRBD1. Germline values: CDR1 SGHNT, CDR2 YYREEE (reference sequence). V was clipped by 4 bases and J by 3 bases; unmatched bases: 6. The CDR3 contains 14 residues. CDR3 coding DNA: TGTGCCAGCAGCCCGACAGGGACCGAAGAGACCCAGTACTTC. Translation gives CASSPTGTEETQYF. The full variable domain, rest sourced from reference TRBV5-4 and TRBJ2-5, is ETGVTQSPTHLIKTRGQQVTLRCSSQSGHNTVSWYQQALGQGPQFIFQYYREEENGRGNFPPRFSGLQFPNYSSELNVNALELDDSALYLCASSPTGTEETQYFGPGTRLLVL.

The V call is TRBV2, the J call TRBJ2-5, with TRBD2 matching 8 bases. With 7 bases clipped from V and 7 bases from J, the junction kept 14 bases outside the gene matches. The germline V gene encodes CDR1 SNHLY and CDR2 FYNNEI. This CDR3 has 15 amino acids. CDR3 sequence (DNA): TGTGCCAGCATTCCCTCCGGGACTAGAGGAAGGACCCAGTACTTC. It yields the protein CASIPSGTRGRTQYF.

The genes are TRBV7-3 and TRBJ2-5; maybe TRBD1 (6 bases). V lost 7 bases to trimming and J lost 5 bases, with 20 bases between them. This CDR3 is 15 amino acids long. Germline CDR1 reads SGHTA; CDR2 reads FQGTGA. In DNA, the CDR3 is TGTGCCAGCACCCCAACGGGACATAGGGGGGAGACCCAGTACTTC. Its translation is CASTPTGHRGETQYF.

In this sample, this clone turned up a few times. The chain links TRBV19 to TRBJ2-1, with a weak D call TRBD2 (6 bases). Germline V gene sequence: CDR1 LNHDA, CDR2 SQIVND (reference sequence). CDR3 size: 15 residues. V was trimmed by 3 bases and J by 9 bases, leaving 18 bases between them. The CDR3 nucleotides read TGTGCCAGTAGTATCCAAGCGGGCTCTGGGGTTGAGCAGTTCTTC. Its protein product is CASSIQAGSGVEQFF.

The chain combines TRBV9 with TRBJ2-7, with 8 nucleotides matching TRBD2. The CDR3 runs 14 residues. J lost 6 bases, V lost 4 bases, and 9 bases had no gene match. Germline V gene data show CDR1 as SGDLS and CDR2 as YYNGEE. In nucleotides, the CDR3 is TGTGCCAGCAGCCTCATCGGTAGCGGGACCGAGCAGTACTTC. It specifies CASSLIGSGTEQYF.

The chain links TRBV28 to TRBJ1-1; 7 positions match TRBD1. Germline trimming cut 6 bases from V and 1 base from J; bases unmatched to any gene: 11. This CDR3 spans 16 amino acids. Per the germline V gene, CDR1 is MDHEN and CDR2 is SYDVKM. The CDR3 DNA reads TGTGCCAGCAGACGACGGACAGGAATTCCGAACACTGAAGCTTTCTTT. It codes for CASRRRTGIPNTEAFF.

V usage is TRBV5-4 and J usage is TRBJ2-7, with 8 nucleotides matching TRBD2. V lost 6 bases to trimming and J lost 4 bases; unmatched junction nucleotides: 9. The CDR3 spans 14 residues. Germline lookup yields CDR1 SGHNT and CDR2 YYREEE (reference sequence). The CDR3 here is CASTRGGVNYEQYF. CDR3 sequence (DNA): TGTGCCAGCACTCGGGGGGGAGTTAATTACGAGCAGTACTTC.

The chain has TRBV7-2 and TRBJ2-4; 7 nucleotides match TRBD1. The germline gives CDR1 SGHTA, CDR2 FQGNSA. The length of the CDR3 is 16 residues. V shed 5 bases and J 1 base; nucleotides not matched to a gene: 8. The CDR3 loop is CASSRQTGFAKNIQYF. CDR3 bases: TGTGCCAGCAGCCGGCAGACAGGGTTTGCCAAAAACATTCAGTACTTC.

The count of this clone is one. The CDR3 loop is CASSSDWRVNTEAFF. The DNA of the CDR3 is TGTGCCAGCAGCTCAGACTGGAGAGTGAACACTGAAGCTTTCTTT. The chain uses TRBV28 and TRBJ1-1; no clear D. Germline values: CDR1 MDHEN, CDR2 SYDVKM. The CDR3 length is 15 residues. V lost 6 bases to trimming and J lost 0 bases, with 14 bases between them.

This clone was found once. At one end, the junction sequence differs from germline, possibly due to a read error. The sample holds other DNA sequences that translate to the same CDR3. V is TRBV6-1 and J is TRBJ2-7, with D perhaps matching TRBD1 (5 bases). The CDR3 is 12 residues long. Germline V gene sequence: CDR1 MNHNS, CDR2 SASEGT. The CDR3 sequence is CASRPDSYEQYF. DNA of the CDR3: TGCGCCAGCAGACCAGACAGCTACGAGCAGTACTTC.

This rearrangement joins TRBV7-9 to TRBJ2-2; tentative D call: TRBD2 (6 bases). From germline, CDR1 is SEHNR and CDR2 FQNEAQ (reference sequence). This CDR3 contains 15 residues. V lost 2 bases to trimming and J lost 7 bases, with 14 bases between them. The CDR3 DNA is TGTGCCAGCAGCTTACGGGGGAGGAGTGGCGGGGAGCTGTTTTTT. Its protein product is CASSLRGRSGGELFF.

This chain joins TRBV18 and TRBJ1-2; unclear D gene. CDR3 length: 14 amino acids. The ends were cut back, 3 bases at V and 2 bases at J, with 10 bases in the middle. Per the germline V gene, CDR1 is KGHSH and CDR2 is LQKENI. The CDR3 DNA sequence: TGTGCCAGCTCACCGGGAGGGTCGAACTATGGCTACACCTTC. Residues: CASSPGGSNYGYTF.

V is TRBV7-6 and J is TRBJ2-3; TRBD2 matches 9 bases. In germline, CDR1 is SGHVS, CDR2 FNYEAQ. This CDR3 has 15 amino acids. V lost 5 bases to trimming and J lost 2 bases; unmatched junction nucleotides: 5. The CDR3 is CASSPRLAATDTQYF. CDR3 nucleotide sequence: TGTGCCAGCAGCCCCCGACTAGCGGCCACAGATACGCAGTATTTT.

V usage is TRBV9 and J usage is TRBJ2-5; 7 nucleotides agree with TRBD2. The CDR3 consists of 15 residues. Germline V gene sequence: CDR1 SGDLS, CDR2 YYNGEE. The V and J ends lost 0 bases and 4 bases, in that order; junction bases with no gene match: 6. For the CDR3, the DNA is TGTGCCAGCAGCGTAGGGGCGGGAGCTTCAGAGACCCAGTACTTC. Its protein product is CASSVGAGASETQYF.

This sequence joins TRBV5-1 and TRBJ2-1; TRBD1 aligns across 8 bases. With 0 bases clipped from V and 8 bases from J, the junction kept 4 bases outside the gene matches. Germline V gene data show CDR1 as SGHRS and CDR2 as YFSETQ. The CDR3 runs 14 residues. The CDR3 sequence is CASSLGQGIHEQFF. The CDR3 DNA reads TGCGCCAGCAGCTTGGGACAGGGGATCCATGAGCAGTTCTTC.

This clone has a single count. Within the sample, other DNA sequences also encode this same CDR3. The J gene is TRBJ1-1, the V gene TRBV5-8; D not resolved. The CDR3 is made up of 13 amino acids. V lost 4 bases to trimming and J lost 0 bases, with 7 bases between them. The V gene's germline CDR1 is SGHTS and CDR2 YDEGEE. In DNA, the CDR3 is TGTGCCAGCAGCCTGGAGCTGAACACTGAAGCTTTCTTT. Protein product: CASSLELNTEAFF.

V usage is TRBV19 and J usage is TRBJ1-4, with D perhaps TRBD1 (5 bases). V was clipped by 9 bases and J by 8 bases, with 16 bases between them. CDR1 is LNHDA, CDR2 SQIVND, per germline (reference sequence). CDR3 length equals 13 residues. Here the CDR3 DNA reads TGTGCCAGCGCTCAGGGATTTGAGGAAAAACTGTTTTTT. It encodes CASAQGFEEKLFF.

The gene calls are TRBV7-8 and TRBJ2-1, with 9 nucleotides matching TRBD2. Germline-derived CDR1 and CDR2 are SGHVS and FQNEAQ. This CDR3 contains 16 residues. V was clipped by 5 bases and J by 1 base; unmatched bases: 6. The CDR3, as DNA: TGTGCCAGCAGCCTACCCAGCGGGGGGTCCTACAATGAGCAGTTCTTC. It codes for CASSLPSGGSYNEQFF.

This chain links TRBV6-5 with TRBJ2-3, with a possible D match to TRBD1 (6 bases). From germline, CDR1 is MNHEY and CDR2 SVGAGI. This CDR3 has 15 amino acids. Between the trimmed V and J ends, which lost 0 bases and 4 bases, there was a span of 11 bases. For the CDR3, the DNA is TGTGCCAGCAGTTACTCCTACAGGGTGGCAGATACGCAGTATTTT. Protein product: CASSYSYRVADTQYF.

CDR3 DNA: TGTGCCAGCAGAGCCGGTGGCACCGGGGAGCTGTTTTTT. Protein product: CASRAGGTGELFF. V gene TRBV6-5 combines with J gene TRBJ2-2; D not resolved. Trimming shortened V by 6 bases and J by 4 bases, and 9 bases separated the two germline ends. Germline-derived CDR1 and CDR2 are MNHEY and SVGAGI. The CDR3 spans 13 residues.

The rearrangement joins TRBV10-1 to TRBJ1-1, with 11 positions matching TRBD1. The germline CDR1 and CDR2 sequences are WNHNN and SYGVQD (reference sequence). The CDR3 is 15 residues long. V lost 7 bases to trimming and J lost 3 bases; unmatched junction nucleotides: 7. CDR3 sequence: CASIGGTGGYTEAFF. The DNA of the CDR3 is TGCGCCAGCATCGGAGGGACAGGGGGGTACACTGAAGCTTTCTTT.

The chain combines TRBV2 with TRBJ2-1; the match to TRBD2 covers 13 bases. The V gene's germline CDR1 is SNHLY and CDR2 FYNNEI. Trimming removed 9 bases from V and 5 bases from J; junction bases left unmatched: 4. The CDR3 is 14 amino acids. CDR3 loop: CASRLAGGNNEQFF. CDR3 DNA sequence: TGTGCCAGTAGACTAGCGGGAGGAAACAATGAGCAGTTCTTC.

CDR3 protein: CATSRGSGANVLTF. The CDR3 region has the DNA TGTGCCACCAGTAGGGGTTCTGGGGCCAACGTCCTGACTTTC. The chain uses TRBV15 and TRBJ2-6; possible D gene TRBD1, 5 bases. This CDR3 has 14 amino acids. Trimming left V 6 bases short and J 1 base short, with 7 bases between. Germline values: CDR1 LNHNV, CDR2 YYDKDF (reference sequence).

The rearrangement uses TRBV6-5 and TRBJ2-4, with D perhaps TRBD1 (5 bases). The germline CDR1 and CDR2 sequences are MNHEY and SVGAGI. Trimming took off 6 bases at V and 0 bases at J, with 9 bases between the two ends. The CDR3 length is 14 residues. The CDR3 region is CASSAGIAKNIQYF. CDR3 in DNA: TGTGCCAGCAGCGCAGGGATAGCCAAAAACATTCAGTACTTC.

The rearrangement links TRBV9 to TRBJ2-7; 9 bases match TRBD1. Trimming took 4 bases from V and 10 from J; bases not matched to a gene: 12. Germline lookup yields CDR1 SGDLS and CDR2 YYNGEE. The CDR3 sequence is 14 residues long. The CDR3 coding sequence is TGTGCCAGCAGCCCTTCTACAGGGGGCGAAATACAGTACTTC. This gives the protein CASSPSTGGEIQYF.

This rearrangement joins TRBV5-1 to TRBJ2-4; 7 bases fit TRBD2. The germline V gene has CDR1 SGHRS and CDR2 YFSETQ. The CDR3 extends over 15 amino acids. J gave up 8 bases and V 1 base, and 9 bases lay outside the gene matches. The CDR3 sequence is CASSLYQGRGDIQYF. The CDR3, as DNA: TGCGCCAGCAGCTTGTACCAGGGCCGGGGGGACATTCAGTACTTC.

The chain uses TRBV5-1 and TRBJ2-5, with 10 bases matching TRBD2. The J segment lost 3 bases and the V segment lost 1 base, leaving 3 bases of the junction unmatched. Germline V lookup: CDR1 SGHRS, CDR2 YFSETQ. The CDR3 runs 15 residues. The CDR3 protein is CASSLIAGGKETQYF. The CDR3 coding sequence is TGCGCCAGCAGCTTGATAGCGGGGGGAAAAGAGACCCAGTACTTC.

The J gene is TRBJ2-1, the V gene TRBV6-5, with a possible D match to TRBD2 (5 bases). CDR1 and CDR2 (germline): MNHEY, SVGAGI. CDR3 length equals 13 residues. V gave up 6 bases and J gave up 5 bases, with 11 bases separating them. This CDR3 reads CASSGGRHNEQFF. The DNA for the CDR3 is TGTGCCAGCAGCGGAGGACGTCACAATGAGCAGTTCTTC.

The CDR3 reads CASSQRDSSGDTF. The CDR3 coding sequence is TGCGCCAGCAGCCAGAGGGACAGCTCAGGAGACACCTTC. The chain carries TRBV4-1 and TRBJ1-2, with 7 positions matching TRBD1. The CDR3 has 13 residues. CDR1 and CDR2 (germline): MGHRA, YSYEKL. J gave up 12 bases and V 3 bases, and 10 bases lay outside the gene matches.

There are a few counts of this clone. V usage is TRBV27 and J usage is TRBJ1-2; the D gene is possibly TRBD1 (5 bases). Trimming removed 5 bases from V and 5 bases from J, with 21 bases in between. Germline V gene lookup returns CDR1 MNHEY and CDR2 SMNVEV (reference sequence). This CDR3 is 16 amino acids long. CDR3 protein: CASSPSAYSQGYGYTF. In DNA form, the CDR3 reads TGTGCCAGCAGTCCATCCGCATACTCCCAGGGTTATGGCTACACCTTC.